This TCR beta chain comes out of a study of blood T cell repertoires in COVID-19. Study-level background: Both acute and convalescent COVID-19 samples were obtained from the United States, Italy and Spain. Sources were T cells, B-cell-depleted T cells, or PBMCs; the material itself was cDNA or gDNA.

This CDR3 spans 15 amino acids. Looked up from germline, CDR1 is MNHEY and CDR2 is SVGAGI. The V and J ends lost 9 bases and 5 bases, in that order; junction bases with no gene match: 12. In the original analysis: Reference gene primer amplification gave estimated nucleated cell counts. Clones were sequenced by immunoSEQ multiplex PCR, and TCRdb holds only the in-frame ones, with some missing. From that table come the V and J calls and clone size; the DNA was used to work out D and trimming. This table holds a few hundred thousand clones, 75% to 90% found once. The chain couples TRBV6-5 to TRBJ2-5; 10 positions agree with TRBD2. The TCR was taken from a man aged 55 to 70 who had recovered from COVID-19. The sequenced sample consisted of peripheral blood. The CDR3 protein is CASRRLAGDLETQYF. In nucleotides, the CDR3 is TGTGCCAGTCGTCGGCTAGCGGGAGACTTGGAGACCCAGTACTTC.